This T cell receptor beta chain was documented in a study of blood T cell repertoires in COVID-19. Study processing details: For nucleated cells, counts were estimated from reference gene primer amplification. The assay was immunoSEQ multiplex PCR, and TCRdb's table has in-frame clones only and misses some. The V and J calls and the clone size are those of that table, but D and trimming were determined from the DNA. The table has 250,000 to 300,000 clones, 81% seen once; the top ten hold around 3%. The germline gives CDR1 SNHLY, CDR2 FYNNEI. The CDR3 contains 12 residues. Details on this clone: An end of the junction does not agree with germline; a read error may underlie this.

V is TRBV2 and J is TRBJ2-7; the D gene is possibly TRBD1 (5 bases). Specimen: peripheral blood. The sequence came from a woman in her sixties with active or convalescent COVID-19. CDR3 nucleotide sequence: TGTGCCAGCAGTGGGGTTGGGGCCGAGCTCCGCTTC. Translation: CASSGVGAELRF.